These 5 T cell receptor beta chains were sequenced from one sample in a study of sequential checkpoint blockade in melanoma. This sample's treatment: randomized to nivolumab then ipilimumab (arm A) or the reverse (arm B). Profiling relied on immunoSEQ multiplex PCR, and the TCRdb table lists in-frame clones only, not all of them. The repertoire has about 22,000 clones, roughly 76% of them found once; the top ten carry 27%. Source: CD8+ T cells sorted from blood (inferred from file names), taken from a patient given nivolumab and ipilimumab in sequence. All receptors derive from a human donor with melanoma.

The chain joins TRBV28 to TRBJ2-3; maybe TRBD2 (5 bases). The V gene's germline CDR1 is MDHEN and CDR2 SYDVKM. The CDR3 runs to 17 residues. V was shortened by 5 bases and J by 5 bases, with 23 bases between the two germline ends. The CDR3 here is CASSPLGPGNYIDTQYF. The CDR3 nucleotides are TGTGCCAGCAGTCCCCTGGGCCCCGGGAATTACATAGATACGCAGTATTTT.

The chain carries TRBV27 and TRBJ1-4; tentative D call: TRBD1 (5 bases). From germline, CDR1 is MNHEY and CDR2 SMNVEV (reference sequence). The CDR3 loop spans 14 amino acids. V lost 5 bases, J lost 5 bases, and 12 bases lay in between. The CDR3 sequence: CASSVMGGNEKLFF. The DNA for the CDR3 is TGTGCCAGCAGTGTGATGGGGGGGAATGAAAAACTGTTTTTT.

The chain carries TRBV4-3 and TRBJ2-1; 7 bases are shared with TRBD2. Germline CDR1 and CDR2: LGHNA and YSLEER. V lost 4 bases to trimming and J lost 7 bases; unmatched junction nucleotides: 13. The CDR3 spans 16 residues. The CDR3 region is CASSRVTSTTTNEQFF. In nucleotides, the CDR3 is TGCGCCAGCAGCCGAGTGACTAGCACCACGACAAATGAGCAGTTCTTC.

The chain recombines TRBV6-5 with TRBJ1-2, with D maybe TRBD1 (6 bases). The germline V gene has CDR1 MNHEY and CDR2 SVGAGI. Trimming left V 6 bases short and J 4 bases short, with 12 bases between. CDR3 length equals 13 residues. In nucleotides, the CDR3 is TGTGCCAGCAGCTATGGACAGCTCTATGGCTACACCTTC. As protein: CASSYGQLYGYTF.

This clone was seen only a few times. The V and J genes are TRBV7-2 and TRBJ2-2; unclear D gene. CDR3 length: 13 residues. Germline CDR1 reads SGHTA; CDR2 reads FQGNSA. The V and J ends lost 1 base and 7 bases respectively, with 7 bases between them. CDR3 bases: TGTGCCAGCAGCTTAGAATCTCGCGGGGAGCTGTTTTTT. It translates to CASSLESRGELFF.